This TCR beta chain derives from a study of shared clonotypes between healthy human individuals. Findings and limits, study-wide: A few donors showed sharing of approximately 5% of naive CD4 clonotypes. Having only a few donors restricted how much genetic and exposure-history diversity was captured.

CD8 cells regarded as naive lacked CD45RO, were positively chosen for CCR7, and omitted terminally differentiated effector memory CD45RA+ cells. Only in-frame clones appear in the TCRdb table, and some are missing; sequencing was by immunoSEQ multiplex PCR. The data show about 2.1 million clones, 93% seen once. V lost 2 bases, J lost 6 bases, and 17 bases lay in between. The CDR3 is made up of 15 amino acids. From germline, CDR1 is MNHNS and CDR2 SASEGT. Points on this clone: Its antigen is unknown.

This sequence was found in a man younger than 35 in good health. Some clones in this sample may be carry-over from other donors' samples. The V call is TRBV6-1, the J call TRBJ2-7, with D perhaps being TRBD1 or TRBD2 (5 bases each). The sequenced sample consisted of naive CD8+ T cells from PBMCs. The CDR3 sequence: CASSERGAAPIEQYF. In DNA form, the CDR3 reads TGTGCCAGCAGTGAAAGGGGAGCGGCTCCCATCGAGCAGTACTTC.